This is a list of T cell receptor beta chains from one sample in a study of cytomegalovirus exposure and HLA in healthy donors. Sequencing was performed with immunoSEQ multiplex PCR; in TCRdb, only in-frame clones are kept and a portion is missing. The table shows 100,000 to 150,000 clones, with 83% occurring only once. Sequencing was done on a sample of PBMCs. The receptor set was obtained from a woman aged 35 to 49 in good health and CMV-seropositive. Both conserved end residues are part of each CDR3. A D gene is named only where the DNA matches it firmly. Clone size is given for some rows only: seen once, a few or many times, or a class if the clone is expanded.

J gene: TRBJ1-3
V gene: TRBV5-6
D gene: .
clone size: .
CDR3 protein: CASSLGGHQRGNTIYF
CDR3 DNA: TGTGCCAGCAGCTTGGGGGGCCACCAAAGGGGAAACACCATATATTTT

J gene: TRBJ2-7
V gene: TRBV9
D gene: TRBD2
clone size: .
CDR3 protein: CASSLTERGRVGEQYF
CDR3 DNA: TGTGCCAGCAGCCTCACCGAACGCGGGAGGGTGGGCGAGCAGTACTTC

J gene: TRBJ2-2
V gene: TRBV19
D gene: .
clone size: .
CDR3 protein: CASSHRVGAGELFF
CDR3 DNA: TGTGCCAGTAGTCACAGGGTGGGGGCCGGGGAGCTGTTTTTT

J gene: TRBJ1-4
V gene: TRBV21-1
D gene: .
clone size: few
CDR3 protein: CASSESPTGFEKLFF
CDR3 DNA: TGTGCCAGCAGCGAATCGCCGACTGGTTTTGAAAAACTGTTTTTT

J gene: TRBJ2-3
V gene: TRBV9
D gene: .
clone size: .
CDR3 protein: CASSEAGPDTQYF
CDR3 DNA: TGTGCCAGCAGCGAGGCGGGACCAGATACGCAGTATTTT

J gene: TRBJ2-3
V gene: TRBV7-6
D gene: .
clone size: .
CDR3 protein: CASPSCGITDTQYF
CDR3 DNA: TGTGCCAGCCCCTCTTGCGGAATTACAGATACGCAGTATTTT

J gene: TRBJ2-7
V gene: TRBV4-2
D gene: .
clone size: .
CDR3 protein: CASSPGGRRHEQYF
CDR3 DNA: TGTGCCAGCAGCCCAGGAGGGCGTAGGCACGAGCAGTACTTC

J gene: TRBJ2-1
V gene: TRBV2
D gene: .
clone size: once
CDR3 protein: CASSPGGAGTGVNEQFF
CDR3 DNA: TGTGCCAGCAGCCCCGGAGGCGCCGGGACGGGGGTTAATGAGCAGTTCTTC

J gene: TRBJ2-2
V gene: TRBV5-4
D gene: TRBD2
clone size: .
CDR3 protein: CASSLGRAGVSTGELFF
CDR3 DNA: TGTGCCAGCAGCTTGGGCAGAGCGGGAGTCAGTACCGGGGAGCTGTTTTTT

J gene: TRBJ2-5
V gene: TRBV2
D gene: .
clone size: .
CDR3 protein: CASSEAMREQETQYF
CDR3 DNA: TGTGCCAGCAGTGAAGCTATGCGAGAACAAGAGACCCAGTACTTC

J gene: TRBJ2-3
V gene: TRBV7-2
D gene: TRBD2
clone size: .
CDR3 protein: CASSLPTSGRAGEYTQYF
CDR3 DNA: TGTGCCAGCAGCTTACCAACTAGCGGGAGGGCAGGAGAATATACGCAGTATTTT

J gene: TRBJ2-7
V gene: TRBV11-2
D gene: .
clone size: .
CDR3 protein: CASSSAMRLRGSYEQYF
CDR3 DNA: TGTGCCAGCAGCTCCGCGATGAGACTTAGGGGTTCCTACGAGCAGTACTTC

J gene: TRBJ1-1
V gene: TRBV7-9
D gene: .
clone size: .
CDR3 protein: CASSPLSGENTEAFF
CDR3 DNA: TGTGCCAGCAGCCCGCTGTCGGGGGAGAACACTGAAGCTTTCTTT

J gene: TRBJ1-2
V gene: TRBV7-2
D gene: TRBD1
clone size: .
CDR3 protein: CASSFKGAYYGYTF
CDR3 DNA: TGTGCCAGCAGCTTCAAGGGGGCGTATTATGGCTACACCTTC

J gene: TRBJ2-7
V gene: TRBV19
D gene: .
clone size: .
CDR3 protein: CASSIFPGRNEQYF
CDR3 DNA: TGTGCCAGTAGTATATTCCCAGGGCGCAACGAGCAGTACTTC

J gene: TRBJ2-2
V gene: TRBV2
D gene: TRBD2
clone size: .
CDR3 protein: CASSPLASGNTGELFF
CDR3 DNA: TGTGCCAGCAGTCCCCTTGCTAGCGGGAACACCGGGGAGCTGTTTTTT

J gene: TRBJ2-7
V gene: TRBV18
D gene: .
clone size: .
CDR3 protein: CASSGESEQYF
CDR3 DNA: TGTGCCAGCTCCGGTGAGTCCGAGCAGTACTTC

J gene: TRBJ2-1
V gene: TRBV7-9
D gene: .
clone size: .
CDR3 protein: CASSEPGLPGIEQFF
CDR3 DNA: TGTGCCAGCAGCGAACCGGGACTCCCTGGGATTGAGCAGTTCTTC

J gene: TRBJ2-7
V gene: TRBV11-2
D gene: TRBD1
clone size: .
CDR3 protein: CASSFASGQKGAYEQYF
CDR3 DNA: TGTGCCAGCAGCTTCGCCTCGGGACAGAAAGGGGCCTACGAGCAGTACTTC

J gene: TRBJ2-3
V gene: TRBV21-1
D gene: .
clone size: .
CDR3 protein: CASSKGTATYSGRAHNTDTQYF
CDR3 DNA: TGTGCCAGCAGCAAGGGAACCGCCACGTACTCCGGGAGGGCCCATAACACAGATACGCAGTATTTT

J gene: TRBJ2-7
V gene: TRBV5-1
D gene: TRBD1
clone size: .
CDR3 protein: CASSFGTGVYEQYF
CDR3 DNA: TGCGCCAGCAGCTTCGGGACAGGGGTCTACGAGCAGTACTTC

J gene: TRBJ2-7
V gene: TRBV5-4
D gene: .
clone size: .
CDR3 protein: CASSLETGGTYEQYF
CDR3 DNA: TGTGCCAGCAGCTTGGAGACAGGAGGTACCTACGAGCAGTACTTC

J gene: TRBJ2-7
V gene: TRBV14
D gene: .
clone size: once
CDR3 protein: CASSQGLLRSPYEQYF
CDR3 DNA: TGTGCCAGCAGCCAAGGACTCCTAAGATCCCCATACGAGCAGTACTTC

J gene: TRBJ2-1
V gene: TRBV10-3
D gene: .
clone size: .
CDR3 protein: CAISEMTPISYNEQFF
CDR3 DNA: TGTGCCATCAGTGAGATGACTCCCATCTCCTACAATGAGCAGTTCTTC

J gene: TRBJ2-1
V gene: TRBV19
D gene: .
clone size: .
CDR3 protein: CASSDRGYNEQFF
CDR3 DNA: TGTGCCAGTAGTGACCGGGGCTACAATGAGCAGTTCTTC

J gene: TRBJ1-2
V gene: TRBV30
D gene: .
clone size: .
CDR3 protein: CAWTLKGANYGYTF
CDR3 DNA: TGTGCCTGGACCTTAAAGGGAGCTAACTATGGCTACACCTTC

J gene: TRBJ2-7
V gene: TRBV28
D gene: .
clone size: .
CDR3 protein: CASSFVGLVTAEQYF
CDR3 DNA: TGTGCCAGCAGTTTTGTTGGTCTAGTAACGGCCGAGCAGTACTTC

J gene: TRBJ1-2
V gene: TRBV7-3
D gene: TRBD1
clone size: .
CDR3 protein: CASSPTGGHPGYTF
CDR3 DNA: TGTGCCAGCAGCCCCACAGGGGGCCACCCGGGCTACACCTTC

J gene: TRBJ2-7
V gene: TRBV25-1
D gene: TRBD2
clone size: .
CDR3 protein: CASSPIGTSGGGEQYF
CDR3 DNA: TGTGCCAGCAGTCCAATTGGGACTAGCGGGGGCGGAGAGCAGTACTTC

J gene: TRBJ2-3
V gene: TRBV13
D gene: .
clone size: .
CDR3 protein: CASSRSGTPTDTQYF
CDR3 DNA: TGTGCCAGCAGCCGTAGCGGAACGCCCACAGATACGCAGTATTTT

J gene: TRBJ2-3
V gene: TRBV11-1
D gene: TRBD2
clone size: .
CDR3 protein: CASSPDSGGVQYF
CDR3 DNA: TGTGCCAGCAGCCCGGATAGCGGGGGGGTTCAGTATTTT

J gene: TRBJ1-2
V gene: TRBV11-2
D gene: .
clone size: .
CDR3 protein: CASITGFFYGYTF
CDR3 DNA: TGTGCCAGCATTACAGGGTTCTTCTATGGCTACACCTTC

J gene: TRBJ2-7
V gene: TRBV6-1
D gene: TRBD1
clone size: .
CDR3 protein: CASTRQGNPYEQYF
CDR3 DNA: TGTGCCAGCACGCGACAGGGGAATCCCTACGAGCAGTACTTC

J gene: TRBJ2-1
V gene: TRBV27
D gene: TRBD2
clone size: .
CDR3 protein: CASSFQRESGAEQFF
CDR3 DNA: TGTGCCAGCAGTTTCCAGCGGGAGAGCGGGGCTGAGCAGTTCTTC

J gene: TRBJ2-7
V gene: TRBV5-1
D gene: .
clone size: .
CDR3 protein: CASSFDSISYEQYF
CDR3 DNA: TGCGCCAGCAGCTTCGACTCCATCTCCTACGAGCAGTACTTC

J gene: TRBJ1-1
V gene: TRBV14
D gene: .
clone size: .
CDR3 protein: CASSQQGLGTEAFF
CDR3 DNA: TGTGCCAGCAGCCAACAGGGCCTTGGCACTGAAGCTTTCTTT

J gene: TRBJ1-1
V gene: TRBV7-6
D gene: .
clone size: .
CDR3 protein: CASSLTPSLTEAFF
CDR3 DNA: TGTGCCAGCAGCTTAACTCCTAGTCTCACTGAAGCTTTCTTT

J gene: TRBJ1-4
V gene: TRBV14
D gene: TRBD1
clone size: once
CDR3 protein: CASSQDYRGELNEKLFF
CDR3 DNA: TGTGCCAGCAGCCAAGATTACAGGGGGGAACTTAATGAAAAACTGTTTTTT

J gene: TRBJ2-7
V gene: TRBV30
D gene: TRBD1
clone size: .
CDR3 protein: CAWTTGAYEQYF
CDR3 DNA: TGTGCCTGGACCACAGGGGCGTACGAGCAGTACTTC

J gene: TRBJ2-7
V gene: TRBV5-4
D gene: TRBD2
clone size: .
CDR3 protein: CASSPSGGVGVEQYF
CDR3 DNA: TGTGCCAGCAGCCCCTCGGGAGGGGTTGGGGTCGAGCAGTACTTC

J gene: TRBJ1-5
V gene: TRBV19
D gene: TRBD1
clone size: .
CDR3 protein: CASRDRDNQPQHF
CDR3 DNA: TGTGCCAGTCGCGACAGGGACAATCAGCCCCAGCATTTT

J gene: TRBJ2-6
V gene: TRBV19
D gene: .
clone size: .
CDR3 protein: CASSRIAGTGANVLTF
CDR3 DNA: TGTGCCAGTAGTAGGATTGCGGGGACTGGGGCCAACGTCCTGACTTTC

J gene: TRBJ2-3
V gene: TRBV28
D gene: TRBD2
clone size: .
CDR3 protein: CASSPRLAISTDTQYF
CDR3 DNA: TGTGCCAGCAGCCCCCGACTAGCGATAAGCACAGATACGCAGTATTTT

J gene: TRBJ2-3
V gene: TRBV6-4
D gene: TRBD2
clone size: .
CDR3 protein: CASSEVSGAARTQYF
CDR3 DNA: TGTGCCAGCAGTGAAGTGAGCGGGGCTGCGAGGACGCAGTATTTT

J gene: TRBJ2-5
V gene: TRBV7-2
D gene: .
clone size: .
CDR3 protein: CASSPPGLQETQYF
CDR3 DNA: TGTGCCAGCAGCCCGCCGGGACTTCAAGAGACCCAGTACTTC

J gene: TRBJ1-1
V gene: TRBV19
D gene: .
clone size: .
CDR3 protein: CASSANRVTNTEAFF
CDR3 DNA: TGTGCCAGTAGTGCTAACAGGGTTACGAACACTGAAGCTTTCTTT

J gene: TRBJ1-5
V gene: TRBV7-8
D gene: TRBD1
clone size: few
CDR3 protein: CASSLGKGAYQPQHF
CDR3 DNA: TGTGCCAGCAGCTTAGGGAAGGGGGCATACCAGCCCCAGCATTTT

J gene: TRBJ2-5
V gene: TRBV9
D gene: .
clone size: .
CDR3 protein: CASSASLGETQYF
CDR3 DNA: TGTGCCAGCAGCGCCTCACTAGGGGAGACCCAGTACTTC

J gene: TRBJ2-3
V gene: TRBV6-6
D gene: .
clone size: once
CDR3 protein: CASKRGTVSTDTQYF
CDR3 DNA: TGTGCCAGCAAACGGGGGACAGTAAGCACAGATACGCAGTATTTT

J gene: TRBJ2-1
V gene: TRBV18
D gene: .
clone size: .
CDR3 protein: CASSPWVTSSYNEQFF
CDR3 DNA: TGTGCCAGCTCACCATGGGTGACTAGCTCCTACAATGAGCAGTTCTTC

J gene: TRBJ2-1
V gene: TRBV18
D gene: TRBD2
clone size: .
CDR3 protein: CASSPPAGNEQFF
CDR3 DNA: TGTGCCAGCTCACCACCAGCGGGAAATGAGCAGTTCTTC

J gene: TRBJ2-7
V gene: TRBV5-6
D gene: .
clone size: .
CDR3 protein: CASSPPRAGSGDEQYF
CDR3 DNA: TGTGCCAGCAGCCCACCAAGGGCGGGAAGCGGCGACGAGCAGTACTTC

J gene: TRBJ1-3
V gene: TRBV19
D gene: .
clone size: .
CDR3 protein: CASSMGGVRSGNTIYF
CDR3 DNA: TGTGCCAGTAGTATGGGGGGAGTACGCTCTGGAAACACCATATATTTT

J gene: TRBJ2-2
V gene: TRBV19
D gene: .
clone size: once
CDR3 protein: CASTGPGVGTGELFF
CDR3 DNA: TGTGCCAGTACCGGACCAGGGGTAGGCACCGGGGAGCTGTTTTTT

J gene: TRBJ2-7
V gene: TRBV15
D gene: TRBD1
clone size: .
CDR3 protein: CATSRDPGGLYEQYF
CDR3 DNA: TGTGCCACCAGCAGAGATCCAGGGGGCCTCTACGAGCAGTACTTC

J gene: TRBJ2-3
V gene: TRBV29-1
D gene: TRBD2
clone size: .
CDR3 protein: CSAGTSARDTQYF
CDR3 DNA: TGCAGCGCTGGGACTAGCGCAAGAGATACGCAGTATTTT

J gene: TRBJ1-3
V gene: TRBV9
D gene: .
clone size: once
CDR3 protein: CASSGGTDSGNTIYF
CDR3 DNA: TGTGCCAGCAGCGGCGGGACGGACTCTGGAAACACCATATATTTT

J gene: TRBJ2-1
V gene: TRBV5-1
D gene: TRBD2
clone size: .
CDR3 protein: CASSISTGTSGSRTSLYNEQFF
CDR3 DNA: TGCGCCAGCTCCATCTCGACCGGGACTAGCGGGAGTCGTACCTCCCTGTACAATGAGCAGTTCTTC

J gene: TRBJ1-1
V gene: TRBV30
D gene: .
clone size: .
CDR3 protein: CAWSGQANTEAFF
CDR3 DNA: TGTGCCTGGAGTGGACAGGCGAACACTGAAGCTTTCTTT